The clone carrying this T cell receptor beta chain was recorded once. As yet, its antigen is unknown. The data originate from a study of T cell responses to AZD1222 COVID-19 vaccine. Study-level results: Donor demographics were predominantly white British with a female majority; clonal diversity may be underestimated.

Profiling relied on immunoSEQ multiplex PCR, and the TCRdb table lists in-frame clones only, not all of them. The sample lists 84,000 or so clones; roughly nine tenths were seen once. Germline V gene lookup returns CDR1 LGHDT and CDR2 YNNKEL (reference sequence). V gave up 4 bases and J gave up 5 bases, with 14 bases separating them. This CDR3 has 14 amino acids. The source was peripheral blood, collected on day 0 of AZD1222 vaccination. The V and J genes are TRBV3-1 (or the pseudogene TRBV3-2) and TRBJ2-5; possibly TRBD2 for D (7 bases). The sequence was obtained from an adult in good health. CDR3 sequence (DNA): TGTGCCAGCAGCCTAAAAGGGGGGGTCGAGACCCAGTACTTC. Its protein product is CASSLKGGVETQYF.